The rows below give T cell receptor beta chains drawn from one sample of a study of blood T cell repertoires in COVID-19. Some clones are missing from TCRdb's copy, which holds only in-frame ones; the method was immunoSEQ multiplex PCR. This sample has 220,000 or so clones, with about 80% found just once. Sequenced sample: peripheral blood. These receptors all come from a woman aged 25 to 39 who had recovered from COVID-19. CDR3s include the opening cysteine and the closing phenylalanine or tryptophan. D genes are given only for firm matches. Only part of the rows carry a size: once, few, many, or a class if the clone is expanded.

D	V	size	J	DNA	CDR3
TRBD1	TRBV5-1	.	TRBJ2-5	TGCGCCAGCAGCTTGGGGGACAGGGGGCAAGAGACCCAGTACTTC	CASSLGDRGQETQYF
TRBD2	TRBV7-6	.	TRBJ2-2	TGTGCCAGCAGCTTAGTGGGCGGGAGTCTCGCCGGGGAGCTGTTTTTT	CASSLVGGSLAGELFF
TRBD1	TRBV9	.	TRBJ1-1	TGTGCCAGCAGCGTAGGAGGCAGGGGGCGCGTGAACACTGAAGCTTTCTTT	CASSVGGRGRVNTEAFF
.	TRBV7-9	few	TRBJ1-1	TGTGCCAGCAGCTTATTTTATCAGGTCAGGGAAATGAACACTGAAGCTTTCTTT	CASSLFYQVREMNTEAFF
TRBD1	TRBV12-3/TRBV12-4	.	TRBJ2-7	TGTGCCAGCCGGACAGGTGCCTACGAGCAGTACTTC	CASRTGAYEQYF
.	TRBV24-1	.	TRBJ2-2	TGTGCCACCAGTGATTTGCGGGGTAGCGGGAACACCGGGGAGCTGTTTTTT	CATSDLRGSGNTGELFF
TRBD1	TRBV5-4	.	TRBJ2-7	TGTGCCAGCAGCGAGTTGGGACAGGGACCCAAGAAGCAGTACTTC	CASSELGQGPKKQYF
TRBD1	TRBV5-1	.	TRBJ2-7	TGCGCCAGCAAAGGACAGGGGGAAAGCTACGAGCAGTACTTC	CASKGQGESYEQYF
TRBD1	TRBV24-1	.	TRBJ1-2	TGTGCCACCAGTGATTCGCGACAGGGGGCTGGGGGCTACACCTTC	CATSDSRQGAGGYTF
.	TRBV5-5	once	TRBJ1-2	TGTGCCAGCAGTTTCCACTCCCGGAGTACCTCTATGGGCTACACCTTC	CASSFHSRSTSMGYTF
.	TRBV30	.	TRBJ1-2	TGTGCCTGGTCAATGAACTATGGCTACACCTTC	CAWSMNYGYTF
TRBD2	TRBV25-1	few	TRBJ2-3	TGTGCCAGCGGTGCGGTGACTAGCGTGTACACAGATACGCAGTATTTT	CASGAVTSVYTDTQYF
.	TRBV16	.	TRBJ1-1	TGTGCCAGCAGCCTCCGGGGGGGGGACACTGAAGCTTTCTTT	CASSLRGGDTEAFF
TRBD1	TRBV29-1	.	TRBJ2-1	TGCAGCGCCGGTCGGGACAGACCGGACAATGAGCAGTTCTTC	CSAGRDRPDNEQFF
.	TRBV9	.	TRBJ2-1	TGTGCCAGCAGCGTGGCTGGGAGACTACCAGATGAGCAGTTCTTC	CASSVAGRLPDEQFF
.	TRBV10-3	.	TRBJ2-5	TGTGCCATCAGTGACCGCGGGATGGGGAGAGAGACCCAGTACTTC	CAISDRGMGRETQYF
.	TRBV4-1	few	TRBJ2-2	TGCGCCAGCAGCCAAGATCGGGGGAGGAGCACCGGGGAGCTGTTTTTT	CASSQDRGRSTGELFF